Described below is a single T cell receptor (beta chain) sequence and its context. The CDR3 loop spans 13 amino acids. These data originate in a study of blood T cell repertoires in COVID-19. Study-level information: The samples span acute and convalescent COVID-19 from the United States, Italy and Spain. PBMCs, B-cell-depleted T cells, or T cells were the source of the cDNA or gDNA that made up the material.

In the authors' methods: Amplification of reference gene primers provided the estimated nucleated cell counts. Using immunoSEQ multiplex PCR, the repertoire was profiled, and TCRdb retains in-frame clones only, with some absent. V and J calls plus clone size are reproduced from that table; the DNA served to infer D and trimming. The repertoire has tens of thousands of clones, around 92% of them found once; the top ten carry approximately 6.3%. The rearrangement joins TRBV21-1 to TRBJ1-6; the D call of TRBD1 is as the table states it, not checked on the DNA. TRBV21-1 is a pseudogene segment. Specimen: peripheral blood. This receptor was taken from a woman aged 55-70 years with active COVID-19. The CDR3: CASSNVQGSLLHF. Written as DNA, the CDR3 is TGTGCCAGCAGCAATGTTCAGGGAAGTCTCCTCCACTTT.